This is a list of T cell receptor beta chains from one sample in a study of OX40 agonist ivuxolimab in advanced cancers. Here immunoSEQ multiplex PCR was the method, and the copy in TCRdb shows in-frame clones only, minus some. This sample has tens of thousands of clones, with roughly nine tenths found just once. Sequences were derived from CD4+ or CD8+ T cells sorted from blood, sampled in a trial of the OX40 agonist ivuxolimab. These receptors all stem from an adult with an advanced solid tumor such as melanoma, head and neck, liver or kidney cancer. CDR3s include the opening cysteine and the closing phenylalanine or tryptophan. Fields, in order: D gene, clone size, V gene, J gene, CDR3 protein, CDR3 DNA. A D gene is named only where the DNA matches it firmly. Some rows mark clone size as missing; the rest say once, few, many or name a class of expanded clone.

NA,NA,TRBV5-1,TRBJ2-7,CASSPDKAYEQYF,TGCGCCAGCAGCCCCGACAAGGCCTACGAGCAGTACTTC
TRBD2,few,TRBV29-1,TRBJ2-5,CSVDKREVRETQYF,TGCAGCGTTGATAAGCGGGAGGTCCGAGAGACCCAGTACTTC
NA,NA,TRBV5-1,TRBJ2-1,CASSSALRGYNEQFF,TGCGCCAGCAGCTCAGCGCTTCGTGGGTACAATGAGCAGTTCTTC
NA,NA,TRBV5-6,TRBJ2-2,CASSLERMNTGELFF,TGTGCCAGCAGCTTGGAACGGATGAACACCGGGGAGCTGTTTTTT
TRBD1,NA,TRBV25-1,TRBJ1-6,CASSEYYRGHNSPLHF,TGTGCCAGCAGTGAATATTACAGGGGGCATAATTCACCCCTCCACTTT
NA,NA,TRBV7-6,TRBJ1-5,CASSPKGSGVRNQPQHF,TGTGCCAGCAGCCCCAAAGGTTCTGGGGTCCGGAATCAGCCCCAGCATTTT
NA,NA,TRBV2,TRBJ1-2,CASSATGLSGYTF,TGTGCCAGCAGCGCAACAGGTCTCTCTGGCTACACCTTC
NA,NA,TRBV27,TRBJ2-7,CASSFGQGEWYEQYF,TGTGCCAGCAGTTTTGGTCAGGGCGAATGGTACGAGCAGTACTTC
NA,NA,TRBV30,TRBJ1-3,CAWSVSSRELKPNTIYF,TGTGCCTGGAGTGTAAGTAGCCGAGAACTCAAGCCAAACACCATATATTTT
NA,NA,TRBV29-1,TRBJ1-1,CSVAGGPNTEAFF,TGCAGCGTTGCCGGGGGGCCCAACACTGAAGCTTTCTTT
NA,NA,TRBV6-4,TRBJ1-1,CASTPAGRDTEAFF,TGTGCCAGCACCCCGGCAGGGCGGGACACTGAAGCTTTCTTT
NA,NA,TRBV7-9,TRBJ2-1,CASSLGDGAYNEQFF,TGTGCCAGCAGCTTAGGGGACGGGGCTTACAATGAGCAGTTCTTC
NA,NA,TRBV18,TRBJ1-2,CASSPRQSQGYTF,TGTGCCAGCTCACCACGGCAGTCTCAAGGCTACACCTTC
NA,NA,TRBV29-1,TRBJ1-1,CSVTRQPNTEAFF,TGCAGCGTTACAAGGCAGCCGAACACTGAAGCTTTCTTT
NA,NA,TRBV30,TRBJ2-2,CAWSVKWVPGELFF,TGTGCCTGGAGTGTAAAGTGGGTTCCCGGGGAGCTGTTTTTT
TRBD1,few,TRBV9,TRBJ1-2,CASSHRGVYGYTF,TGTGCCAGCAGCCACAGGGGGGTCTATGGCTACACCTTC
TRBD2,NA,TRBV13,TRBJ2-1,CASSSLAGGTLGNEQFF,TGTGCCAGCAGCTCCTTAGCGGGAGGGACCCTGGGCAATGAGCAGTTCTTC
TRBD2,NA,TRBV5-1,TRBJ2-5,CASSFTSGKETQYF,TGCGCCAGCAGCTTCACTAGCGGGAAAGAGACCCAGTACTTC
TRBD1,once,TRBV5-1,TRBJ2-2,CASSLLQGAGELFF,TGCGCCAGCAGCTTATTACAGGGGGCCGGGGAGCTGTTTTTT
TRBD1,NA,TRBV29-1,TRBJ2-2,CSAEGTGAGELFF,TGCAGCGCCGAGGGGACAGGGGCCGGGGAGCTGTTTTTT
NA,NA,TRBV6-1,TRBJ1-1,CASSRAGMGEAFF,TGTGCCAGCAGTCGCGCGGGAATGGGGGAAGCTTTCTTT
TRBD1,once,TRBV28,TRBJ1-4,CASSWRTGGYGPKNEKLFF,TGTGCCAGCAGTTGGAGGACAGGGGGCTATGGGCCCAAGAATGAAAAACTGTTTTTT
NA,NA,TRBV2,TRBJ1-1,CASSEDGFRALNTEAFF,TGTGCCAGCAGTGAAGACGGGTTTAGGGCCTTGAACACTGAAGCTTTCTTT
NA,NA,TRBV27,TRBJ2-7,CASSLNRAYEQYF,TGTGCCAGCAGTTTAAACAGGGCCTACGAGCAGTACTTC
NA,once,TRBV29-1,TRBJ1-1,CSVEDRTTQDTEAFF,TGCAGCGTTGAAGATCGGACCACTCAGGACACTGAAGCTTTCTTT
TRBD2,NA,TRBV5-1,TRBJ2-2,CASSLTGTSGAGTELFF,TGCGCCAGCAGCTTGACCGGGACTAGCGGGGCTGGTACGGAGCTGTTTTTT
TRBD2,few,TRBV5-6,TRBJ2-7,CASSLGRFGAGRYEQYF,TGTGCCAGCAGCTTGGGGCGGTTTGGAGCGGGAAGGTACGAGCAGTACTTC
TRBD1,NA,TRBV19,TRBJ2-7,CASTETGGVSEQYF,TGTGCCAGTACAGAAACAGGGGGTGTTTCCGAGCAGTACTTC
NA,NA,TRBV5-6,TRBJ2-1,CASSLVGYNEQFF,TGTGCCAGCAGCTTAGTTGGGTACAATGAGCAGTTCTTC
NA,NA,TRBV7-9,TRBJ2-5,CASSLGQLIGQETQYF,TGTGCCAGCAGCTTAGGACAGTTAATAGGACAAGAGACCCAGTACTTC
NA,NA,TRBV6-6,TRBJ1-1,CASSQMTGRTEAFF,TGTGCCAGCAGTCAAATGACGGGGCGCACTGAAGCTTTCTTT
NA,once,TRBV28,TRBJ2-2,CASEQTNTGELFF,TGTGCCAGCGAACAGACGAACACCGGGGAGCTGTTTTTT
NA,NA,TRBV6-5,TRBJ1-2,CASRSDRDYGYTF,TGTGCCAGCAGGAGCGACAGAGACTATGGCTACACCTTC
NA,NA,TRBV5-4,TRBJ2-2,CASSPRGFDGELFF,TGTGCCAGCAGCCCTAGGGGGTTCGACGGGGAGCTGTTTTTT
NA,NA,TRBV19,TRBJ1-5,CASSTGHPGQPQHF,TGTGCCAGTAGTACCGGACATCCTGGGCAGCCCCAGCATTTT
TRBD1,NA,TRBV7-9,TRBJ2-5,CASRPQGAGETQYF,TGTGCCAGCAGACCCCAGGGGGCGGGAGAGACCCAGTACTTC
NA,NA,TRBV5-1,TRBJ2-1,CASSLAAGSYNEQFF,TGCGCCAGCAGCTTGGCTGCGGGTTCCTACAATGAGCAGTTCTTC
TRBD2,once,TRBV10-3,TRBJ2-2,CAISESLAGGPRRTGELFF,TGTGCCATCAGTGAGTCTCTAGCGGGAGGGCCTAGGAGAACCGGGGAGCTGTTTTTT
NA,NA,TRBV5-1,TRBJ2-5,CASSLDWAETQYF,TGCGCCAGCAGCTTGGACTGGGCCGAGACCCAGTACTTC
TRBD2,NA,TRBV2,TRBJ2-5,CASEGGRAGQTQYF,TGTGCCAGCGAGGGCGGGAGGGCCGGACAGACCCAGTACTTC
NA,NA,TRBV5-4,TRBJ2-5,CASSGVARGQETQYF,TGTGCCAGCAGCGGAGTGGCGCGGGGCCAGGAGACCCAGTACTTC
TRBD2,once,TRBV7-2,TRBJ2-1,CASSLLAGDWNEQFF,TGTGCCAGCAGCTTATTGGCGGGAGATTGGAATGAGCAGTTCTTC
TRBD1,NA,TRBV5-1,TRBJ2-3,CASSSGGDTDTQYF,TGCGCCAGCAGCTCAGGGGGTGACACAGATACGCAGTATTTT
TRBD1,NA,TRBV18,TRBJ1-2,CASSPAGQGAQGYTF,TGTGCCAGCTCACCCGCGGGACAGGGGGCGCAGGGCTACACCTTC
TRBD1,NA,TRBV30,TRBJ1-5,CAWSQGAGNQPQHF,TGTGCCTGGAGTCAGGGGGCGGGCAATCAGCCCCAGCATTTT
NA,NA,TRBV28,TRBJ2-7,CASSVRFRGPGGEQYF,TGTGCCAGCAGCGTAAGGTTCCGAGGTCCCGGGGGCGAGCAGTACTTC
TRBD1,NA,TRBV2,TRBJ2-7,CASSGQVYEQYF,TGTGCCAGCAGCGGACAGGTATACGAGCAGTACTTC
NA,NA,TRBV19,TRBJ1-1,CASSIPAARGTEAFF,TGTGCCAGTAGTATCCCCGCCGCGCGGGGGACTGAAGCTTTCTTT
TRBD1,NA,TRBV11-2,TRBJ2-3,CASSPGTGADTQYF,TGTGCCAGCAGCCCTGGGACAGGGGCAGATACGCAGTATTTT
TRBD1,NA,TRBV28,TRBJ1-5,CASSSTGRNQPQHF,TGTGCCAGCAGTTCGACAGGGAGGAATCAGCCCCAGCATTTT
TRBD1,NA,TRBV2,TRBJ1-1,CASGRGLRTEAFF,TGTGCCAGCGGCAGGGGGCTAAGGACTGAAGCTTTCTTT
NA,NA,TRBV2,TRBJ1-4,CASSDTGNPNEKLFF,TGTGCCAGCAGTGATACAGGGAATCCTAATGAAAAACTGTTTTTT
NA,once,TRBV29-1,TRBJ2-5,CSVARGSQETQYF,TGCAGCGTTGCTAGGGGATCCCAAGAGACCCAGTACTTC